What follows is one T cell receptor (beta chain) and its context. Its antigen is as yet unknown. Clones were read by immunoSEQ multiplex PCR, and TCRdb kept only the in-frame ones, dropping some. The data contain about 96,000 clones, around nine tenths of them singletons. These data originate in a study of T cell responses to AZD1222 COVID-19 vaccine. Study-wide results and caveats: Targeting of unmutated variant regions was reportedly seen in nearly half of spike-specific TCRs. Recipients of AZD1222 seropositive at baseline numbered only 6 or 7.

Germline trimming cut 6 bases from V and 0 bases from J; bases unmatched to any gene: 5. The CDR3 has 14 amino acids. Germline lookup yields CDR1 LNHDA and CDR2 SQIVND (reference sequence). The source is an adult in good health. The J gene is TRBJ2-7, the V gene TRBV19; 7 positions match TRBD1. This specimen was peripheral blood, taken on day 0 of MenACWY control vaccination. The CDR3 region is CASSSTGSSYEQYF. CDR3 sequence (DNA): TGTGCCAGTAGCTCGACAGGGAGCTCCTACGAGCAGTACTTC.